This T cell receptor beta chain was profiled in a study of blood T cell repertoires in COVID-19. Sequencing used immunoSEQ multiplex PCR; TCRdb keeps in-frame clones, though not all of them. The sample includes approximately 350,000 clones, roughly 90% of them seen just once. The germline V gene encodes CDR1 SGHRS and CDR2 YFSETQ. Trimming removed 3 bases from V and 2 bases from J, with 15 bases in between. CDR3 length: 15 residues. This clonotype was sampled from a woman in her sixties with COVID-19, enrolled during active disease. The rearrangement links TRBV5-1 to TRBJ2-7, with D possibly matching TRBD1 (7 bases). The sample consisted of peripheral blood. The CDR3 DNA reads TGCGCCAGCAGCTCAGGAGGGGGCCTTACCTACGAGCAGTACTTC. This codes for CASSSGGGLTYEQYF.